A single sample is the source of the 31 T cell receptor beta chains below, sequenced in a study of CXCR3-negative and CXCR3-positive naive CD8 T cells. All TRB cDNA libraries came from 5' RACE performed with UMI labels. TCRdb reprocessed the 5' RACE reads and reports one entry per CDR3 protein, with no DNA. The sample includes 130,000 or so distinct CDR3 sequences. Sequences were obtained from naive CXCR3- CD8+ T cells from blood. Subset: CD45RO-CCR7+CD27+CD95- naive CD8+ T cells lacking CXCR3 (TNR3-). Every receptor here comes from a human donor in good health. Some clones in this sample may be carry-over from other donors' samples.

The chain is built from TRBV7-9 and TRBJ2-7; TCRdb's D call of TRBD2 is untestable without DNA. The CDR3 extends over 16 amino acids. The germline CDR1 and CDR2 sequences are SEHNR and FQNEAQ (reference sequence). CDR3: CASSPLLAGAIYEQYF.

V gene TRBV6-5 combines with J gene TRBJ2-1; the D call of TRBD1 rests on TCRdb alone, since no DNA is present to check it. CDR1 and CDR2 from the germline V gene are MNHEY and SVGAGI. The CDR3 contains 15 residues. CDR3: CASRSPGGGDDEQFF.

This CDR3 reads CASSPTGTGNDEQFF. V and J are TRBV6-5 and TRBJ2-1; TCRdb's D gene call, TRBD1, goes unchecked for lack of DNA. This CDR3 spans 15 amino acids. Per germline, CDR1 MNHEY and CDR2 SVGAGI.

V usage is TRBV5-5 and J usage is TRBJ2-2; TCRdb lists TRBD2, though no DNA is available to test this call. CDR1 SGHKS and CDR2 YYEKEE come from the germline V gene (reference sequence). The CDR3 is 15 residues long. CDR3 in amino acids: CASSITGGFTGELFF.

This sequence joins TRBV28 and TRBJ2-2; TCRdb returns TRBD2, unconfirmable since there is no DNA. CDR1 is MDHEN and CDR2 is SYDVKM in the germline V gene. The CDR3 consists of 14 residues. The CDR3 loop reads CASSPGLNTGELFF. The full variable domain, rest sourced from reference TRBV28 and TRBJ2-2, is DVKVTQSSRYLVKRTGEKVFLECVQDMDHENMFWYRQDPGLGLRLIYFSYDVKMKEKGDIPEGYSVSREKKERFSLILESASTNQTSMYLCASSPGLNTGELFFGEGSRLTVL.

V and J are TRBV4-1 and TRBJ2-2; TCRdb outputs TRBD1, but without DNA this stays unchecked. Germline-derived CDR1 and CDR2 are MGHRA and YSYEKL. The CDR3 runs to 15 residues. CDR3 sequence: CASSLMDRVAGELFF.

CDR3 sequence reads: CASSLLEGGAETQYF. This chain connects TRBV7-2 to TRBJ2-5; no DNA is available, so the TRBD1 call from TCRdb remains unchecked. From germline, CDR1 is SGHTA and CDR2 FQGNSA. The CDR3 is made up of 15 amino acids.

The genes are TRBV7-8 and TRBJ2-5; TCRdb outputs TRBD2, but without DNA this stays unchecked. CDR1 and CDR2 (germline): SGHVS, FQNEAQ. The CDR3 covers 17 residues. The CDR3 loop is CASSPGIGGGVQETQYF.

This chain joins TRBV29-1 and TRBJ1-1. The V gene's germline CDR1 is SQVTM and CDR2 ANQGSEA. This CDR3 comprises 13 residues. The CDR3 loop reads CSVTEIMNTEAFF.

This chain connects TRBV5-6 to TRBJ2-2; TCRdb's D gene call, TRBD2, goes unchecked for lack of DNA. Germline values: CDR1 SGHDT, CDR2 YYEEEE. CDR3 length: 15 residues. CDR3: CASSLVRAATGELFF.

V usage is TRBV19 and J usage is TRBJ1-5; with no DNA, the TCRdb D assignment of TRBD1 cannot be verified. The CDR3 contains 14 residues. Per the germline V gene, CDR1 is LNHDA and CDR2 is SQIVND (reference sequence). Here the CDR3 reads CASSIGGSNQPQHF.

The chain employs TRBV29-1 and TRBJ2-1; TCRdb's D call, TRBD2, is unchecked because there is no DNA. This CDR3 contains 17 residues. Germline CDR1 and CDR2: SQVTM and ANQGSEA. CDR3 protein: CSVEGLAGVSPYNEQFF.

The rearrangement links TRBV7-9 to TRBJ2-7; no DNA is available, so the TRBD1 call from TCRdb remains unchecked. Germline-derived CDR1 and CDR2 are SEHNR and FQNEAQ (reference sequence). The CDR3 spans 16 residues. The CDR3 reads CASSFDLPPGAYEQYF.

This chain uses TRBV4-1 with TRBJ2-1; the TCRdb call, TRBD1, lacks DNA for checking. The CDR3 loop spans 16 amino acids. The germline CDR1 and CDR2 sequences are MGHRA and YSYEKL. CDR3 region: CASSQVTGQGYNEQFF.

The chain carries TRBV12-5 and TRBJ2-7; the TCRdb call, TRBD2, lacks DNA for checking. From germline, CDR1 is LGHNT and CDR2 FRNRAP. The CDR3 length is 14 residues. The CDR3 here is CASGSPRRVDEQYF.

V and J are TRBV7-8 and TRBJ2-1; TCRdb's D gene call, TRBD1, goes unchecked for lack of DNA. This CDR3 is built from 16 residues. CDR1 is SGHVS and CDR2 is FQNEAQ in the germline V gene. CDR3 loop: CASSLGHGSLYNEQFF.

This chain joins TRBV4-1 and TRBJ1-3. Germline CDR1 is MGHRA and CDR2 is YSYEKL. The CDR3 has 15 amino acids. The CDR3: CASSQDDQTGNTIYF.

The chain is built from TRBV12-3 or TRBV12-4 and TRBJ1-2; TCRdb selects TRBD1, and the lack of DNA leaves this call unchecked. This CDR3 contains 15 residues. CDR3 region: CASSQSGQGDYGYTF.

The rearrangement joins TRBV7-1 to TRBJ2-1; checking the TCRdb D call of TRBD1 is not possible without DNA. TRBV7-1 qualifies as an ORF whose function is uncertain. This CDR3 comprises 16 residues. The CDR3 loop reads CASSSRQGGSYNEQFF.

V and J are TRBV5-6 and TRBJ2-2; TCRdb calls TRBD2, which cannot be checked without DNA. CDR3 length: 13 amino acids. From germline, CDR1 is SGHDT and CDR2 YYEEEE. This chain's CDR3 is CASRASSSGELFF.

The rearrangement links TRBV12-3 or TRBV12-4 to TRBJ2-5; lacking DNA, the TRBD1 call made by TCRdb goes unchecked. This CDR3 is built from 12 residues. Here the CDR3 reads CASDRGYETQYF.

The V and J genes are TRBV7-9 and TRBJ1-2; without DNA, the TCRdb call of TRBD1 cannot be checked. The CDR3 loop spans 14 amino acids. Germline CDR1 reads SEHNR; CDR2 reads FQNEAQ (reference sequence). CDR3 sequence: CASSFQGENYGYTF.

The rearrangement joins TRBV20-1 to TRBJ2-7; TCRdb returns TRBD1, unconfirmable since there is no DNA. The CDR3 totals 15 residues. In germline, CDR1 is DFQATT, CDR2 SNEGSKA (reference sequence). The CDR3 loop reads CSATLDRAFSYEQYF.

This sequence joins TRBV28 and TRBJ2-7; TCRdb picks TRBD1, but there is no DNA to check that call. Germline V lookup: CDR1 MDHEN, CDR2 SYDVKM. The CDR3 spans 14 residues. The CDR3 sequence: CASSFLSGSYEQYF.

The V and J genes are TRBV7-6 and TRBJ1-6. Germline V gene lookup returns CDR1 SGHVS and CDR2 FNYEAQ. The CDR3 extends over 15 amino acids. The CDR3: CATQPAGFDNSPLHF.

The chain couples TRBV5-5 to TRBJ1-1. This CDR3 is built from 14 residues. Germline values: CDR1 SGHKS, CDR2 YYEKEE (reference sequence). The CDR3 loop reads CASSLVRLNTEAFF.

The V and J genes are TRBV7-6 and TRBJ2-7; checking the TCRdb D call of TRBD1 is not possible without DNA. Germline V gene data show CDR1 as SGHVS and CDR2 as FNYEAQ. The CDR3 contains 13 residues. The CDR3 here is CASSFLGGNEQYF.

V and J are TRBV29-1 and TRBJ1-2. This CDR3 has 12 residues. Looked up from germline, CDR1 is SQVTM and CDR2 is ANQGSEA. Here the CDR3 reads CSVERGPTGYTF.

This rearrangement joins TRBV20-1 to TRBJ2-7; TCRdb selects TRBD1, and the lack of DNA leaves this call unchecked. This CDR3 contains 14 residues. The germline CDR1 and CDR2 sequences are DFQATT and SNEGSKA (reference sequence). The CDR3 loop reads CSARRHRTFYEQYF.

The V gene is TRBV18, the J gene TRBJ2-7; TCRdb reports TRBD2, a call that lacks DNA to check it against. The CDR3 consists of 16 residues. The germline V gene has CDR1 KGHSH and CDR2 LQKENI. The CDR3 here is CASSPGTREGFYEQYF.

The chain uses TRBV9 and TRBJ2-1; no DNA is available, so the TRBD2 call from TCRdb remains unchecked. CDR1 and CDR2 from the germline V gene are SGDLS and YYNGEE. The CDR3 is 16 amino acids. CDR3 region: CASSVQAGSSYNEQFF. The whole variable domain, remainder taken from reference TRBV9 and TRBJ2-1, is DSGVTQTPKHLITATGQRVTLRCSPRSGDLSVYWYQQSLDQGLQFLIQYYNGEERAKGNILERFSAQQFPDLHSELNLSSLELGDSALYFCASSVQAGSSYNEQFFGPGTRLTVL.